Listed below are T cell receptor beta chains from one sample, sequenced in a study of cytomegalovirus exposure and HLA in healthy donors. The repertoire was sequenced with immunoSEQ multiplex PCR; TCRdb's copy has only in-frame clones and lacks some. Seen here are fewer than 200,000 clones, about two thirds observed once, and the top ten hold about 2.7%. Sequencing was performed on PBMCs. All receptors derive from a woman in her 30s in good health and CMV-seronegative. CDR3s include the opening cysteine and the closing phenylalanine or tryptophan. The order of the fields is clone size, J gene, D gene, V gene, CDR3 protein, CDR3 DNA. A D gene is named only where the DNA matches it firmly. Size values are once, few and many counts, or a class for expanded clones, and some rows have none.

- TRBJ1-1 - TRBV9 CASSPGLGAWTEAFF TGTGCCAGCAGCCCGGGACTAGGGGCATGGACTGAAGCTTTCTTT
- TRBJ2-7 TRBD2 TRBV4-2 CASSHGLAGGFVSYEQYF TGTGCCAGCAGCCACGGACTAGCGGGAGGGTTTGTGTCCTACGAGCAGTACTTC
- TRBJ1-6 - TRBV14 CASSQHRQGISPLHF TGTGCCAGCAGCCAACATCGCCAGGGGATTTCACCCCTCCACTTT
- TRBJ2-1 - TRBV9 CASTLGGRGNEQFF TGTGCCAGCACCCTGGGCGGGCGGGGCAATGAGCAGTTCTTC
few TRBJ1-6 - TRBV2 CASSDDGPGGSPLHF TGTGCCAGCAGTGATGATGGGCCCGGTGGTTCACCCCTCCACTTT
once TRBJ1-2 - TRBV9 CASSVAGVGLGSYGYTF TGTGCCAGCAGCGTAGCAGGAGTGGGGCTGGGTTCGTATGGCTACACCTTC
few TRBJ2-1 TRBD1 TRBV10-3 CAIRGTGRGGEQFF TGTGCCATCAGGGGGACAGGTCGTGGGGGTGAGCAGTTCTTC
- TRBJ1-6 - TRBV5-5 CASTLSPLGNSPLHF TGTGCCAGCACCCTTTCTCCTCTGGGCAATTCACCCCTCCACTTT
- TRBJ1-2 TRBD1 TRBV9 CASSVETGDFYGYTF TGTGCCAGCAGCGTAGAGACAGGGGATTTTTATGGCTACACCTTC
once TRBJ1-5 - TRBV28 CASYGGFNQPQHF TGTGCCAGCTACGGGGGGTTCAATCAGCCCCAGCATTTT
- TRBJ2-3 TRBD1 TRBV6-6 CASSQRGGQEHF TGTGCCAGCAGCCAAAGAGGGGGCCAGGAGCATTTT
few TRBJ2-7 - TRBV21-1 CASSKVWTGGAYEQYF TGTGCCAGCAGCAAAGTATGGACAGGGGGGGCCTACGAGCAGTACTTC
- TRBJ2-7 - TRBV18 CASSGATELLHEQYF TGTGCCAGCTCAGGTGCAACGGAGTTGCTCCACGAGCAGTACTTC
- TRBJ1-1 TRBD1 TRBV28 CASSFGQGAGLTEAFF TGTGCCAGCAGTTTTGGACAGGGGGCCGGTTTGACTGAAGCTTTCTTT
- TRBJ1-1 - TRBV7-6 CASSLNTGGGETEAFF TGTGCCAGCAGCTTAAATACGGGAGGGGGTGAAACTGAAGCTTTCTTT
few TRBJ2-4 - TRBV9 CASSVGEAKNIQYF TGTGCCAGCAGTGTCGGGGAGGCCAAAAACATTCAGTACTTC
few TRBJ2-3 - TRBV4-3 CASSQEPWRGTDTQYF TGCGCCAGCAGCCAAGAACCGTGGAGGGGCACAGATACGCAGTATTTT
- TRBJ2-1 TRBD2 TRBV6-6 CASSGLAGGINEQFF TGTGCCAGCAGCGGACTAGCGGGGGGTATAAATGAGCAGTTCTTC
- TRBJ1-3 - TRBV2 CASRQGGNTIYF TGTGCCAGCAGACAGGGAGGAAACACCATATATTTT
once TRBJ2-7 - TRBV7-6 CASSLNPGDHEQYF TGTGCCAGCAGCTTGAATCCAGGGGACCACGAGCAGTACTTC
- TRBJ1-1 - TRBV20-1 CSAEQGPEAFF TGCAGTGCTGAACAGGGTCCCGAAGCTTTCTTT
- TRBJ2-2 - TRBV12-5 CAGRVNTGELFF TGTGCTGGCAGGGTTAACACCGGGGAGCTGTTTTTT
- TRBJ2-5 TRBD1 TRBV2 CASGQGFETQYF TGTGCCAGCGGACAGGGTTTCGAGACCCAGTACTTC
- TRBJ1-3 - TRBV14 CASSQASGNTIYF TGTGCCAGCAGCCAAGCTTCTGGAAACACCATATATTTT
few TRBJ1-2 - TRBV6-5 CASSYSRDNIGYTF TGTGCCAGCAGTTACTCCCGGGACAATATTGGCTACACCTTC
- TRBJ2-7 TRBD1 TRBV27 CASSWDSNYEQYF TGTGCCAGCAGTTGGGACAGCAACTACGAGCAGTACTTC
- TRBJ2-7 - TRBV4-2 CASSQDSAAPSYEQYF TGTGCCAGCAGCCAAGATTCAGCGGCCCCTTCCTACGAGCAGTACTTC
- TRBJ2-5 - TRBV20-1 CSATRETQYF TGCAGTGCAACTAGGGAGACCCAGTACTTC
- TRBJ1-5 - TRBV28 CASSLVRRAGNQPQHF TGTGCCAGCAGTTTGGTACGCAGGGCAGGCAATCAGCCCCAGCATTTT
- TRBJ2-5 - TRBV21-1 CASSKGQGVQETQYF TGTGCCAGCAGCAAGGGACAGGGGGTGCAAGAGACCCAGTACTTC
- TRBJ1-1 TRBD1 TRBV7-9 CASSSRQGATEAFF TGTGCCAGCAGCAGCAGACAGGGGGCAACTGAAGCTTTCTTT
- TRBJ2-1 - TRBV7-9 CSSSFNPGNLRDEQFF TGTTCCAGCAGCTTCAACCCGGGAAACCTAAGGGATGAGCAGTTCTTC
- TRBJ2-5 - TRBV27 CASSFSGVPQETQYF TGTGCCAGCAGTTTTTCGGGGGTTCCCCAAGAGACCCAGTACTTC
few TRBJ2-1 - TRBV10-3 CAISEKPRGTNEQFF TGTGCCATCAGTGAGAAGCCCAGGGGCACTAATGAGCAGTTCTTC
- TRBJ2-2 TRBD2 TRBV4-2 CASSHDVAGGLTGELFF TGTGCCAGCAGCCATGATGTAGCGGGAGGGCTCACCGGGGAGCTGTTTTTT
once TRBJ2-1 TRBD2 TRBV7-9 CASSSRTSGYYNEQFF TGTGCCAGCAGCTCCAGGACTAGCGGTTACTACAATGAGCAGTTCTTC
once TRBJ2-3 - TRBV28 CASSDPGDTDTQYF TGTGCCAGCAGCGACCCCGGAGACACAGATACGCAGTATTTT
few TRBJ1-1 - TRBV5-6 CASSPGLTIEAFF TGTGCCAGCAGCCCGGGACTCACCATTGAAGCTTTCTTT
- TRBJ1-6 TRBD1 TRBV5-1 CASSPDGTGDVSPLHF TGCGCCAGCAGCCCTGATGGGACAGGGGATGTTTCACCCCTCCACTTT
few TRBJ1-4 - TRBV2 CASSEALTGLVRSEKLFF TGTGCCAGCAGTGAAGCGCTGACAGGACTGGTTAGGTCGGAAAAACTGTTTTTT
- TRBJ1-5 TRBD1 TRBV4-3 CASSQDAGGMSNQPQHF TGCGCCAGCAGCCAAGATGCAGGGGGCATGAGCAATCAGCCCCAGCATTTT
- TRBJ1-6 TRBD1 TRBV7-8 CASSTGQADSPLHF TGTGCCAGCAGCACGGGACAGGCTGATTCACCCCTCCACTTT
- TRBJ2-1 TRBD1 TRBV28 CASSTGTGVWNEQFF TGTGCCAGCAGTACCGGGACAGGGGTGTGGAATGAGCAGTTCTTC
- TRBJ2-2 TRBD2 TRBV19 CASSTGLAGPTGELFF TGTGCCAGTAGTACGGGACTAGCGGGACCCACCGGGGAGCTGTTTTTT
few TRBJ1-1 - TRBV28 CATRGGTEAFF TGTGCCACCCGGGGGGGCACTGAAGCTTTCTTT
- TRBJ1-5 TRBD1 TRBV7-6 CASSSGTGEGQPQHF TGTGCCAGCAGCTCTGGGACAGGGGAAGGCCAGCCCCAGCATTTT
few TRBJ1-4 - TRBV28 CASSSGILDEKLFF TGTGCCAGCAGTTCAGGGATTCTTGACGAAAAACTGTTTTTT
- TRBJ1-2 - TRBV4-3 CASSQEKEYGYTF TGCGCCAGCAGCCAGGAGAAGGAGTATGGCTACACCTTC
- TRBJ2-3 TRBD2 TRBV19 CASITASGPPHGTQYF TGTGCCAGTATAACGGCTAGCGGACCGCCGCACGGTACGCAGTATTTT
- TRBJ2-7 - TRBV18 CASSPSGHPLEQYF TGTGCCAGCTCACCATCGGGACACCCCTTGGAGCAGTACTTC
- TRBJ2-2 - TRBV6-1 CATFSGTGELFF TGTGCCACCTTCTCCGGGACCGGGGAGCTGTTTTTT